This TCR beta chain was identified during a study of blood T cell repertoires in COVID-19. The overall study: The United States, Italy and Spain provided the acute and convalescent COVID-19 samples. Sources were T cells, B-cell-depleted T cells, or PBMCs; the material itself was cDNA or gDNA.

In the study's own analysis: The authors estimated nucleated cell counts from reference gene primer amplification. Sequencing was performed with immunoSEQ multiplex PCR; in TCRdb, only in-frame clones are kept and a portion is missing. Clonal size and the V and J genes are those of that table, whereas D and trimming came from the DNA. The data hold hundreds of thousands of clones, with 65% to 90% observed a single time. The CDR3 is 13 residues long. Germline V lookup: CDR1 SGHDN, CDR2 FVKESK. V was pared by 4 bases and J by 7 bases, with 8 bases between. The rearrangement joins TRBV14 to TRBJ1-6; weak D call: TRBD1 (5 bases). This TCR was recovered from a man older than 75 with acute or convalescent COVID-19. Sequenced sample: peripheral blood. CDR3 in DNA: TGTGCCAGCAGCCGACAGTGGAATTCACCCCTCCACTTT. Translating gives CASSRQWNSPLHF.